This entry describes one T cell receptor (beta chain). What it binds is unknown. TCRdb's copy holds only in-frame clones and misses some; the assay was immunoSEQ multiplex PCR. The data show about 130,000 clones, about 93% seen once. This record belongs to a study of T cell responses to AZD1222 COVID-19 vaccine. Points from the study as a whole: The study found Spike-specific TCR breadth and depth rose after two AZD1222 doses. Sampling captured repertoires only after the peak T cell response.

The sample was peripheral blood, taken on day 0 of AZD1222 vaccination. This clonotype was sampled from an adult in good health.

The CDR3 nucleotides read TGCGCCAGCAGCCCCGCATCAGCCAGGTACAATGAGCAGTTCTTC. Translating gives CASSPASARYNEQFF. The chain has TRBV5-1 and TRBJ2-1; no clear D gene. V shed 4 bases and J shed 4 bases, with 15 bases lying between them. The CDR3 has 15 residues. Germline values: CDR1 SGHRS, CDR2 YFSETQ.